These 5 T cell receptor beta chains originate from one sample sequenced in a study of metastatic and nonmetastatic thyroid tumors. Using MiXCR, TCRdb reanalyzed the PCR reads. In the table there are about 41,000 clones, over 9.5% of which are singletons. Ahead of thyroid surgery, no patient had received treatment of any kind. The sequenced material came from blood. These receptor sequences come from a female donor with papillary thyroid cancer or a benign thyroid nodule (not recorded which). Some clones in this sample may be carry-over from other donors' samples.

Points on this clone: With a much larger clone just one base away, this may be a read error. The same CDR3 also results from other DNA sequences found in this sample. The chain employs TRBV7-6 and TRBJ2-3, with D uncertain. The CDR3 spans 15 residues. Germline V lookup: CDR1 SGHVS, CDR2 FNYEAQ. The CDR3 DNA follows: TGTGCCAGCAGCTCAACGCCTACCAGCACGGATACGCAGTATTTT. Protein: CASSSTPTSTDTQYF.

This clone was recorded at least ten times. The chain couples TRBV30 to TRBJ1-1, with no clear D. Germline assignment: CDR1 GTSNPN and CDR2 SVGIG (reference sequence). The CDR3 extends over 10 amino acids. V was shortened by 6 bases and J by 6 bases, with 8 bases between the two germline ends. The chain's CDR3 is CACGGAEAFF. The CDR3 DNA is TGTGCCTGTGGCGGCGCTGAAGCTTTCTTT.

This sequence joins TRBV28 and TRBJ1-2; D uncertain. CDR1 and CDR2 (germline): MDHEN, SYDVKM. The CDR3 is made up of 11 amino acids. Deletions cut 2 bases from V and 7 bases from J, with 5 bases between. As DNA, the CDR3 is TGTGCCAGCAGTTTACAGTTTGGCTACACCTTC. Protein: CASSLQFGYTF.

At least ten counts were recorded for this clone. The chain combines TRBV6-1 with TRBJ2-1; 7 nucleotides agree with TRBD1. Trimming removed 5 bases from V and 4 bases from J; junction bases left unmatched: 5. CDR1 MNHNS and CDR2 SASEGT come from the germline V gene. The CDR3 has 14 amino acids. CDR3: CASSWGTAYNEQFF. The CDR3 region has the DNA TGTGCCAGCAGTTGGGGGACAGCTTACAATGAGCAGTTCTTC.

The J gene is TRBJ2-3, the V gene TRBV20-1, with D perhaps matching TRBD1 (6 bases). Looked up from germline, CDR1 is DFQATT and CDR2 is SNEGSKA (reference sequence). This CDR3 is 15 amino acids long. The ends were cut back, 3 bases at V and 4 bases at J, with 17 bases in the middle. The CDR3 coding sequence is TGCAGTGCTAGGGCCTTGACAGGTGGGGCAGATACGCAGTATTTT. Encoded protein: CSARALTGGADTQYF.